These T cell receptor beta chains were read from a single sample in a study of T cell responses to AZD1222 COVID-19 vaccine. This table comes from immunoSEQ multiplex PCR, and its TCRdb copy is limited to in-frame clones, with some not included. The sample lists 55,000 to 80,000 clones, nearly 90% seen once, with about 28% in the top ten. The source was peripheral blood, collected 28 days after the second AZD1222 dose. Source of these receptors: an adult who received the AZD1222 COVID-19 vaccine. Each CDR3 is given with its conserved first and last residue. A D gene is named only where the DNA matches it firmly. Rows give clone size only sometimes, using once, few, many, or a class for an expanded clone.

cdr3_aa	cdr3_nt	v_call	cdr3_length	d_call	j_call	clone_size
CATRPGQGSILGNQPQHF	TGTGCCACACGACCCGGACAGGGTTCTATATTGGGCAATCAGCCCCAGCATTTT	TRBV19	18	TRBD1	TRBJ1-5	.
CASSRSGRSNSPLHF	TGTGCCAGCAGCCGGTCCGGGCGCAGCAATTCACCCCTCCACTTT	TRBV14	15	.	TRBJ1-6	.
CASSPAHGYTF	TGTGCCAGCTCACCAGCGCACGGCTACACCTTC	TRBV18	11	.	TRBJ1-2	once
CASDSDQYVGEQFF	TGTGCCAGTGACTCTGACCAGTATGTGGGTGAGCAGTTCTTC	TRBV6-5	14	.	TRBJ2-1	once
CASSLASAKETQYF	TGTGCCAGCAGCCTTGCTAGCGCGAAAGAGACCCAGTACTTC	TRBV3-1/TRBV3-2	14	.	TRBJ2-5	.
CASSLDRGDTGELFF	TGCGCCAGCAGCTTGGACAGGGGTGACACCGGGGAGCTGTTTTTT	TRBV5-1	15	TRBD1	TRBJ2-2	.
CASSNGYVQGNQPQHF	TGTGCCAGTAGTAATGGATATGTACAGGGCAATCAGCCCCAGCATTTT	TRBV19	16	.	TRBJ1-5	.
CASSGTGGTEAFF	TGCGCCAGCAGCGGGACAGGGGGGACTGAAGCTTTCTTT	TRBV5-1	13	TRBD1	TRBJ1-1	.
CAISTGQGDGNTIYF	TGTGCCATCAGCACCGGACAGGGGGATGGAAACACCATATATTTT	TRBV10-3	15	TRBD1	TRBJ1-3	.
CASSLGTQVAYNEQFF	TGTGCCAGCAGCTTGGGGACGCAAGTCGCCTACAATGAGCAGTTCTTC	TRBV7-2	16	.	TRBJ2-1	.
CATSDLLWGAGTDTQYF	TGTGCCACCAGTGATTTGCTCTGGGGGGCCGGCACAGATACGCAGTATTTT	TRBV24-1	17	.	TRBJ2-3	.
CASSLSRDYGYTF	TGTGCCAGCAGCTTATCCAGGGACTATGGCTACACCTTC	TRBV7-9	13	.	TRBJ1-2	.
CASSFSPSYNEQFF	TGTGCCAGCAGCTTTAGTCCGTCCTACAATGAGCAGTTCTTC	TRBV7-3	14	.	TRBJ2-1	.
CATSKANYGYTF	TGCGCCACCTCGAAAGCTAACTATGGCTACACCTTC	TRBV10-2	12	.	TRBJ1-2	once
CASSLTEANSPLHF	TGCGCCAGCAGCCTGACAGAGGCTAATTCACCCCTCCACTTT	TRBV4-3	14	.	TRBJ1-6	.
CASSLEGGENSPLHF	TGTGCCAGCAGCTTGGAGGGGGGCGAAAATTCACCCCTCCACTTT	TRBV5-4	15	.	TRBJ1-6	.
CASSSTQGVNTEAFF	TGCGCCAGCTCCTCGACTCAGGGGGTGAACACTGAAGCTTTCTTT	TRBV10-2	15	TRBD1	TRBJ1-1	.
CASRGSMNSPLHF	TGCGCCAGCAGGGGTAGCATGAATTCACCCCTCCACTTT	TRBV5-1	13	.	TRBJ1-6	once
CASRATGEEQYF	TGTGCCAGCAGAGCTACCGGCGAAGAGCAGTACTTC	TRBV28	12	.	TRBJ2-7	.
CASSADWTSLSGANVLTF	TGTGCCAGCAGCGCGGACTGGACAAGCCTCTCTGGGGCCAACGTCCTGACTTTC	TRBV5-6	18	.	TRBJ2-6	.
CASSPTGVKTEAFF	TGTGCCAGCAGCCCGACAGGGGTGAAAACTGAAGCTTTCTTT	TRBV11-2	14	TRBD1	TRBJ1-1	.
CASSVRQGMGNQPQHF	TGTGCCAGTAGTGTAAGACAGGGGATGGGAAATCAGCCCCAGCATTTT	TRBV19	16	TRBD1	TRBJ1-5	.